This T cell receptor beta chain was retrieved from a study of identical twins. Study results and limitations: One should note that invariant MAIT and iNKT cells could partly confound zero-insertion analyses. The abundant beta clonotypes from cord blood had fewer insertions, and memory repertoires had none of this.

This clonotype was seen at least ten times. As yet, its antigen is unknown. Template switching added a universal primer binding site, and final cDNA carried unique molecular identifiers. One entry per CDR3 protein results from TCRdb running MiXCR on the 5' RACE reads. The sample lists around 500,000 distinct CDR3 sequences, 13% to 15% occurring once. Germline CDR1 reads MNHNS; CDR2 reads SASEGT. This CDR3 contains 14 residues. With V trimmed by 6 bases and J by 13 bases, 14 bases remained unmatched. The same sample was also used in a study of yellow fever vaccine responses in identical twins. That report adds: Vaccine T cell responses of twins reportedly seemed partly convergent and partly personalized.

This TCR was recovered from a woman between 18 and 30 years old in good health. The chain joins TRBV6-1 to TRBJ1-2, with 10 bases aligning to TRBD1. Sequenced input: CD4+ T cells sorted from blood. The CDR3 loop reads CASRTPDRGPVSTF. CDR3 in DNA: TGTGCCAGCAGAACCCCTGACAGGGGGCCCGTCAGCACCTTC.